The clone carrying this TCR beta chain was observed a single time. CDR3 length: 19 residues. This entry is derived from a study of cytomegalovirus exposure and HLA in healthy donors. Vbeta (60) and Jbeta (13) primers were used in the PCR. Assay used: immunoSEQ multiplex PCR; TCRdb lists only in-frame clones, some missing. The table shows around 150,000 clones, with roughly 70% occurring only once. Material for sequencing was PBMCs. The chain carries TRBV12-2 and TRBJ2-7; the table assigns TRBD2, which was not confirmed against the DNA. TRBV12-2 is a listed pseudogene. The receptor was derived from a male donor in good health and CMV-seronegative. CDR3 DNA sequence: TGTGCAAGTCGCTTAGTTGGGGGCGGGAGGCCCCTCCCCAACTACGAGCAGTACTTC. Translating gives CASRLVGGGRPLPNYEQYF.